Listed here are 8 T cell receptor beta chains from one sample, sequenced in a study of T cells in Graves' hyperthyroidism and ophthalmopathy. Amplification of TCR beta CDR3 regions used RNA as the template. The HTBI set primed first-round TCR CDR3 RT-PCR. MiXCR was run by TCRdb on the multiplex PCR reads, yielding one entry per CDR3 protein. This table has around 580,000 distinct CDR3 sequences, 40% to 55% appearing once. Material for sequencing was peripheral blood or thyroid tissue (not recorded which). These receptors came from a woman aged 18-30 years with Graves' hyperthyroidism.

The gene calls are TRBV29-1 and TRBJ1-5; D gene ambiguous. Trimming removed 0 bases at V and 7 bases at J, with 4 bases between. CDR1 is SQVTM and CDR2 is ANQGSEA in the germline V gene. This CDR3 spans 11 amino acids. CDR3 bases: TGCAGCGTTGAAGAGAGGCAGCCCCAGCATTTT. This gives the protein CSVEERQPQHF.

DNA for the CDR3: TGCAGTGCTAGAGGCTCGGGGACAGGGTACTCACCCCTCCACTTT. Encoded protein: CSARGSGTGYSPLHF. The chain employs TRBV20-1 and TRBJ1-6; 9 bases line up with TRBD1. Germline CDR1 and CDR2: DFQATT and SNEGSKA (reference sequence). The CDR3 covers 15 residues. V lost 1 base, J lost 10 bases, and 8 bases stayed unmatched.

This clonotype has at least ten counts. The rearrangement links TRBV10-3 to TRBJ1-3; D call uncertain. V was pared by 2 bases and J by 0 bases, with 8 bases between. The CDR3 is 15 amino acids. Looked up from germline, CDR1 is ENHRY and CDR2 is SYGVKD. CDR3 DNA: TGTGCCATCAGTGAGGGAACCGTCTCTGGAAACACCATATATTTT. Encoded protein: CAISEGTVSGNTIYF.

This chain uses TRBV6-6 with TRBJ2-5; either TRBD1 or TRBD2 may fit D (5 bases each). Looked up from germline, CDR1 is MNHNY and CDR2 is SVGAGI (reference sequence). With 4 bases removed from V and 6 bases from J, the gap between germline ends came to 12 bases. This CDR3 is built from 13 residues. In nucleotides, the CDR3 is TGTGCCAGCAGTTCAGGGTGGGGGAAGACCCAGTACTTC. As protein: CASSSGWGKTQYF.

This clonotype has just a few counts. The rearrangement uses TRBV12-3 or TRBV12-4 and TRBJ2-7; 9 bases agree with TRBD1. V was clipped by 6 bases and J by 0 bases; unmatched bases: 12. The length of the CDR3 is 17 residues. The CDR3 coding sequence is TGTGCCAGCAGGAGTTCCGACGGGACAGGGAGCTCCTACGAGCAGTACTTC. It yields the protein CASRSSDGTGSSYEQYF.

The sample holds many counts of this clonotype. The V and J genes are TRBV29-1 and TRBJ2-5, with D perhaps TRBD1 (5 bases). This CDR3 is built from 15 residues. V lost 3 bases and J lost 1, with 15 bases in between. The germline V gene encodes CDR1 SQVTM and CDR2 ANQGSEA. CDR3 coding DNA: TGCAGCGTTGATTTGGCCAGGGATTTCCAAGAGACCCAGTACTTC. Translated: CSVDLARDFQETQYF.

This clonotype occurred a few times. The CDR3 bases are TGCAGTGCTAGAGATCCGGGGGCTGCAGATACGCAGTATTTT. Translating gives CSARDPGAADTQYF. This chain joins TRBV20-1 and TRBJ2-3, with D possibly called TRBD1 or TRBD2 (6 bases each). Germline CDR1 reads DFQATT; CDR2 reads SNEGSKA (reference sequence). The V end lost 0 bases, the J end lost 4 bases, and 11 bases lay between the germline ends. This CDR3 has 14 residues.

V is TRBV7-9 and J is TRBJ2-1, with D hard to call. The length of the CDR3 is 16 residues. Trimming stripped 1 base from V and 4 bases from J, with 14 bases between. CDR1 is SEHNR and CDR2 is FQNEAQ in the germline V gene (reference sequence). This CDR3 is CASSLVRRSWYNEQFF. The CDR3 bases are TGTGCCAGCAGCTTAGTTCGGCGGAGCTGGTACAATGAGCAGTTCTTC.